This TCR beta chain was identified during a study of T cells in Graves' hyperthyroidism and ophthalmopathy. Points from the study as a whole: Most expanded thyroid clonotypes above 0.001 also appeared in blood.

This clonotype was recorded many times. The antigen is unknown. Germline lookup yields CDR1 MNHEY and CDR2 SVGAGI. The V segment lost 0 bases and the J segment 4 bases; nucleotides outside the gene matches: 9. The CDR3 is 17 amino acids. RNA transcripts were the template for amplifying TCR beta CDR3 regions. HTBI primers were the set used in a first-round RT-PCR of the TCR CDR3. TCRdb itself ran the multiplex PCR reads through MiXCR, one entry per CDR3 protein. The sample consists of a few hundred thousand distinct CDR3 sequences, 15% to 20% of them appearing once. The gene calls are TRBV6-5 and TRBJ1-3; 7 bases map to TRBD1. The specimen sequenced was blood. This receptor was obtained from a woman aged 40 to 55 with Graves' ophthalmopathy. The CDR3 DNA sequence: TGTGCCAGCAGTTACTCTTATCCGGACAGGAACGGAAACACCATATATTTT. It encodes CASSYSYPDRNGNTIYF.